Listed below are T cell receptor beta chains from one sample, sequenced in a study of beta chain features in type 1 diabetes. Assay used: immunoSEQ multiplex PCR; TCRdb lists only in-frame clones, some missing. The sample lists about 140,000 clones, roughly 10% occurring once. Source material: central memory CD4+ T cells from blood. Receptors were obtained from a woman in her 40s in good health. Each CDR3 is given with its conserved first and last residue. A D gene is named only where the DNA matches it firmly. Part of the rows lack a size; the others show once, few, many or a class for expanded clones.

abundance,j_gene,v_gene,d_gene,CDR3nt,CDR3aa
.,TRBJ2-1,TRBV10-1,.,TGCGCCAGCAGTGAATCGAATAAGGGACTTAAAAAGAATGAGCAGTTCTTC,CASSESNKGLKKNEQFF
few,TRBJ1-1,TRBV13,TRBD1,TGTGCCAGCAGCCTGACAGGGAGGACTGAAGCTTTCTTT,CASSLTGRTEAFF
.,TRBJ1-4,TRBV7-9,TRBD1,TGTGCCAGCAGCCCCCTAGGGGACAGCCTAAATGAAAAACTGTTTTTT,CASSPLGDSLNEKLFF
few,TRBJ2-7,TRBV11-2,TRBD1,TGTGCCAGCAGACAGGGGTACAGCTCCTACGAGCAGTACTTC,CASRQGYSSYEQYF
.,TRBJ2-2,TRBV9,TRBD1,TGTGCCAGCAGCTCCGGGTACAGGGGCGCCTCGGACACCGGGGAGCTGTTTTTT,CASSSGYRGASDTGELFF
many,TRBJ2-4,TRBV19,.,TGTGCCAGTAGGCGTAGGGAGAACGCGGCCAAAAACATTCAGTACTTC,CASRRRENAAKNIQYF
few,TRBJ2-1,TRBV6-6,TRBD1,TGTGCCAGCAGTCCTAGGGGGCCTTACAATGAGCAGTTCTTC,CASSPRGPYNEQFF
few,TRBJ1-2,TRBV7-8,.,TGTGCCAGCAGCCTTAATTCGCGGAACTATGGCTACACCTTC,CASSLNSRNYGYTF
.,TRBJ1-6,TRBV2,TRBD1,TGTGCCAGCAGTGAAGGACAGGGGTATTCACCCCTCCACTTT,CASSEGQGYSPLHF
.,TRBJ2-5,TRBV11-2,TRBD1,TGTGCCAGCAGCTTTAGGGTCGGACAGGGTTGGGAGACCCAGTACTTC,CASSFRVGQGWETQYF
many,TRBJ2-7,TRBV7-2,.,TGTGCCAGCAGCTCGGCGGGTTCGTACGAGCAGTACTTC,CASSSAGSYEQYF
.,TRBJ2-3,TRBV6-5,.,TGTGCCAGCAGTTACGCAGGGATACACACAGATACGCAGTATTTT,CASSYAGIHTDTQYF
few,TRBJ2-1,TRBV6-5,TRBD1,TGTGCCAGCAGTTTTAGCCGGGACAGCTACAATGAGCAGTTCTTC,CASSFSRDSYNEQFF
few,TRBJ2-2,TRBV9,TRBD1,TGTGCCAGCAGCGTTATCGGGACAGGGGCCGGCACCGGGGAGCTGTTTTTT,CASSVIGTGAGTGELFF
few,TRBJ2-5,TRBV6-1,.,TGTGCCAGCAGTGAACGGGCGGCAGGGAATGCAGAGACCCAGTACTTC,CASSERAAGNAETQYF
.,TRBJ2-7,TRBV4-3,.,TGCGCCAGCAGCCAGACCAAACTAGGGCTGTACGAGCAGTACTTC,CASSQTKLGLYEQYF
.,TRBJ2-1,TRBV7-6,TRBD2,TGTGCCAGCAGCTCTGTGGCCCAGCGGGGGGGTTCCTACAATGAGCAGTTCTTC,CASSSVAQRGGSYNEQFF
few,TRBJ1-1,TRBV27,.,TGTGCCAGCAGGGTTTACGGGAACACTGAAGCTTTCTTT,CASRVYGNTEAFF
.,TRBJ2-5,TRBV5-1,TRBD2,TGCGCCAGCAGCCCAACTAGCGGGGATTCGGGAGAGACCCAGTACTTC,CASSPTSGDSGETQYF
few,TRBJ2-3,TRBV19,.,TGTGCCAGTAGTATCAGAGGCGGGGTCTTAGATACGCAGTATTTT,CASSIRGGVLDTQYF
few,TRBJ2-3,TRBV4-1,TRBD2,TGCGCCAGCAGCCAATCCCAGGGACTAGCGAGAGATACGCAGTATTTT,CASSQSQGLARDTQYF
few,TRBJ2-5,TRBV2,.,TGTGCCAGCGCCCTCGGAGAGACCCAGTACTTC,CASALGETQYF
.,TRBJ1-1,TRBV11-2,TRBD1,TGTGCCAGCAGACCGCGGACAGGGTTCACTGAAGCTTTCTTT,CASRPRTGFTEAFF
few,TRBJ2-3,TRBV5-5,TRBD1,TGTGCCAGCAGCAACGGACAGGTATCAGATACGCAGTATTTT,CASSNGQVSDTQYF
.,TRBJ2-1,TRBV4-3,TRBD2,TGCGCCAGCAGCCCCGGGGGGGCGGGGGGGCACCATGAGCAGTTCTTC,CASSPGGAGGHHEQFF
few,TRBJ2-1,TRBV5-1,.,TGCGCCAGCAGCCTCCAAGGAGGGGGCCTGTCCTACAATGAGCAGTTCTTC,CASSLQGGGLSYNEQFF
few,TRBJ2-7,TRBV27,TRBD2,TGTGCCAGCAGTCCGCGCCCGACCGGACTAGCGGGGACATACGAGCAGTACTTC,CASSPRPTGLAGTYEQYF
.,TRBJ1-5,TRBV7-9,TRBD1,TGTGCCAGCTCCCCAGGGGGCAGTCAGCCCCAGCATTTT,CASSPGGSQPQHF